This entry lists 8 T cell receptor beta chains sequenced from one sample in a study of blood T cell repertoires in COVID-19. The data were produced by immunoSEQ multiplex PCR, yet TCRdb's version contains in-frame clones alone and is incomplete. The table has around 130,000 clones, approximately 80% seen once; the top ten hold more than 10%. The specimen sequenced was peripheral blood. These receptors were collected from a woman aged 60 to 75 with acute or convalescent COVID-19.

V usage is TRBV2 and J usage is TRBJ1-6; D might be TRBD1 (6 bases). The germline CDR1 and CDR2 sequences are SNHLY and FYNNEI. There are 14 residues in the CDR3. Trimming took 6 bases from V and 7 from J, leaving 13 bases between them. CDR3 sequence: CASRRDIQNSPLHF. The CDR3 DNA sequence: TGTGCCAGCAGACGGGACATCCAGAATTCACCCCTCCACTTT. Variable domain in full (rest from reference TRBV2 and TRBJ1-6): EPEVTQTPSHQVTQMGQEVILRCVPISNHLYFYWYRQILGQKVEFLVSFYNNEISEKSEIFDDQFSVERPDGSNFTLKIRSTKLEDSAMYFCASRRDIQNSPLHFGNGTRLTVT.

V usage is TRBV5-1 and J usage is TRBJ2-7; TRBD1 might be the D (6 bases). Trimming cost V 5 bases and J 0 bases, with 9 bases left between them. This CDR3 comprises 13 residues. Germline V gene sequence: CDR1 SGHRS, CDR2 YFSETQ. Here the CDR3 DNA reads TGCGCCAGCAGTCGGGACACCTCCTACGAGCAGTACTTC. This codes for CASSRDTSYEQYF.

This clone was seen a few times. The chain recombines TRBV10-1 with TRBJ1-2, with 7 positions matching TRBD1. After removal of 6 bases from V and 2 bases from J, the junction contained 3 bases not matched to a gene. The CDR3 covers 13 residues. Germline V lookup: CDR1 WNHNN, CDR2 SYGVQD (reference sequence). DNA of the CDR3: TGCGCCAGCAGCCCGGACAGGAACTATGGCTACACCTTC. This sequence encodes CASSPDRNYGYTF.

The chain is built from TRBV9 and TRBJ1-1; D perhaps matches TRBD1 (6 bases). V was trimmed by 2 bases and J by 7 bases, leaving 12 bases between them. This CDR3 region has 13 residues. Germline values: CDR1 SGDLS, CDR2 YYNGEE. The CDR3 spells CASSVGGQNEAFF. DNA of the CDR3: TGTGCCAGCAGCGTCGGGGGGCAGAATGAAGCTTTCTTT.

The chain links TRBV24-1 to TRBJ1-2; D is perhaps TRBD1 (5 bases). V lost 7 bases and J lost 2, with 10 bases in between. The CDR3 is 13 residues long. The germline V gene encodes CDR1 KGHDR and CDR2 SFDVKD. The CDR3 loop is CATSPTENYGYTF. The CDR3 nucleotides read TGTGCCACCAGCCCGACAGAAAACTATGGCTACACCTTC.

V usage is TRBV10-2 and J usage is TRBJ2-7; D is undetermined. V was cut by 2 bases and J by 3 bases, with 8 bases left in between. The CDR3 is 13 residues long. Germline-derived CDR1 and CDR2 are WSHSY and SAAADI. The CDR3, as DNA: TGCGCCAGCAGTGAGGGGCAGATCTACGAGCAGTACTTC. This gives the protein CASSEGQIYEQYF.

The gene calls are TRBV7-9 and TRBJ1-6; possibly TRBD1 for D (6 bases). This CDR3 comprises 14 residues. V was trimmed by 4 bases and J by 14 bases, leaving 18 bases between them. CDR1 SEHNR and CDR2 FQNEAQ come from the germline V gene (reference sequence). As DNA, the CDR3 is TGTGCCAGCAGCTCCTCGGGGGGGGAGGGGGCCCTCCACTTT. Protein: CASSSSGGEGALHF.

This chain uses TRBV3-1 (or the pseudogene TRBV3-2) with TRBJ2-1, with TRBD1 matching 10 bases. The CDR3 consists of 13 residues. Germline assignment: CDR1 LGHDT and CDR2 YNNKEL (reference sequence). V shed 4 bases and J 13 bases; nucleotides not matched to a gene: 7. The CDR3 nucleotides read TGTGCCAGCAGCCCGAGACAGGGGGCCTCCCAGTTCTTC. This codes for CASSPRQGASQFF.